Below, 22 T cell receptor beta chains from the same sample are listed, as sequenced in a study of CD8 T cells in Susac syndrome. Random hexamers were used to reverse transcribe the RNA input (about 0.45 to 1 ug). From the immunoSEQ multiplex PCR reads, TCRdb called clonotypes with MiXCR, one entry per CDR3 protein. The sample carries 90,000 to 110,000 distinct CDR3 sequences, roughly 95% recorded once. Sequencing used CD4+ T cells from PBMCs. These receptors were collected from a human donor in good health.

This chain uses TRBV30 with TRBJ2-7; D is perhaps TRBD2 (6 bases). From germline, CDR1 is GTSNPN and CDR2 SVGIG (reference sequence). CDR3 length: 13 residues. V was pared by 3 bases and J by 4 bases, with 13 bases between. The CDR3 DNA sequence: TGTGCCTGGAGCCTAGCGCGAGAATACGAGCAGTACTTC. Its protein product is CAWSLAREYEQYF.

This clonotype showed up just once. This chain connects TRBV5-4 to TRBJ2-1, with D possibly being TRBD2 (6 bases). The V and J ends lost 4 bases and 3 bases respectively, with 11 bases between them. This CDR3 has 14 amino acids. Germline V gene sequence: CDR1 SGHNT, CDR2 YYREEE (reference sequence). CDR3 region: CASSDGTGYNEQFF. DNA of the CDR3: TGTGCCAGCAGCGATGGGACTGGCTACAATGAGCAGTTCTTC. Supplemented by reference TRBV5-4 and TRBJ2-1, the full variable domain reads ETGVTQSPTHLIKTRGQQVTLRCSSQSGHNTVSWYQQALGQGPQFIFQYYREEENGRGNFPPRFSGLQFPNYSSELNVNALELDDSALYLCASSDGTGYNEQFFGPGTRLTVL.

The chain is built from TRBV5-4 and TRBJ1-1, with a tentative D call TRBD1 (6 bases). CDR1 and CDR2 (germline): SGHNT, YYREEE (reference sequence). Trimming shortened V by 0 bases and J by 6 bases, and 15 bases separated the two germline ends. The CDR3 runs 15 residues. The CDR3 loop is CASSLDQGMSPEAFF. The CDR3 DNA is TGTGCCAGCAGCTTGGATCAGGGGATGTCACCTGAAGCTTTCTTT.

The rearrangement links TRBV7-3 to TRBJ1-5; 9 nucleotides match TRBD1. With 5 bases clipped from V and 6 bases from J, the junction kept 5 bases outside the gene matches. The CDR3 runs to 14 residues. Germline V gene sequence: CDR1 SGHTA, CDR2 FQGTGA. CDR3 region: CASSTQGAGQPQHF. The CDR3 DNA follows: TGTGCCAGCAGCACACAGGGGGCAGGTCAGCCCCAGCATTTT. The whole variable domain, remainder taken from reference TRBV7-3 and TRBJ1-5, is GAGVSQTPSNKVTEKGKYVELRCDPISGHTALYWYRQSLGQGPEFLIYFQGTGAADDSGLPNDRFFAVRPEGSVSTLKIQRTERGDSAVYLCASSTQGAGQPQHFGDGTRLSIL.

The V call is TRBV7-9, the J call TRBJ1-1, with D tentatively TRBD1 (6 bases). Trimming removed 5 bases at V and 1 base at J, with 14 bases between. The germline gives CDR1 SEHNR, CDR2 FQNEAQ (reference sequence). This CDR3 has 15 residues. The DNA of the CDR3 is TGTGCCAGCAGCCATACAGGGATGGGGAACACTGAAGCTTTCTTT. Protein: CASSHTGMGNTEAFF.

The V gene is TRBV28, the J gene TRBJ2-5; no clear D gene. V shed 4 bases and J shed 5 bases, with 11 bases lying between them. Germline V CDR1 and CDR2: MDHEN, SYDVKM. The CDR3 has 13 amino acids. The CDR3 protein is CASSSSPLETQYF. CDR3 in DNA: TGTGCCAGCAGTTCCTCACCCCTTGAGACCCAGTACTTC.

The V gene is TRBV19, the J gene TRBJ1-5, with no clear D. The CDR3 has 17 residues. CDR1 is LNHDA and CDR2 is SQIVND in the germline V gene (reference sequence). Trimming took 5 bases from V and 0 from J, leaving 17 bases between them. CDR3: CASSPSPRTGSNQPQHF. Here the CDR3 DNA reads TGTGCCAGTAGTCCGTCCCCCCGGACGGGTAGCAATCAGCCCCAGCATTTT.

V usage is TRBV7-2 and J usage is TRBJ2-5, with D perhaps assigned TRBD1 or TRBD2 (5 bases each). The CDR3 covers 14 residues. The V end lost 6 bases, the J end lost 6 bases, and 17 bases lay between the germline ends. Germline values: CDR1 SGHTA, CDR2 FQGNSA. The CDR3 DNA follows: TGTGCCAGCAGGCCCCGGGACGGGCCTAAGACCCAGTACTTC. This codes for CASRPRDGPKTQYF.

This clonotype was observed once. CDR3 DNA sequence: TGTGCCAGCAGTGAGAGGGCAGGGGCCCCACCGGTCTCTGGAAACACCATATATTTT. Protein sequence: CASSERAGAPPVSGNTIYF. This chain connects TRBV2 to TRBJ1-3; maybe TRBD1 (6 bases). CDR3 size: 19 residues. V was pared by 3 bases and J by 0 bases, with 21 bases between. CDR1 is SNHLY and CDR2 is FYNNEI in the germline V gene.

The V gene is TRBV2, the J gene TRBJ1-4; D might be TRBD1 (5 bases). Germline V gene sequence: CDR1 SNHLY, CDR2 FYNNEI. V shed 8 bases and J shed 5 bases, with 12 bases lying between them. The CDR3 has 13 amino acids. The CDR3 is CASGTDKNEKLFF. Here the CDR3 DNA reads TGTGCCAGCGGGACGGATAAGAATGAAAAACTGTTTTTT.

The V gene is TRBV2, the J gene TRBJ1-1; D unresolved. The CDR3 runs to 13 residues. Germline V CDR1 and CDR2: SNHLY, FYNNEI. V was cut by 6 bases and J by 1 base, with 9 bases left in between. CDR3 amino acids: CASRGTANTEAFF. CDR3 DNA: TGTGCCAGCAGAGGAACAGCGAACACTGAAGCTTTCTTT.

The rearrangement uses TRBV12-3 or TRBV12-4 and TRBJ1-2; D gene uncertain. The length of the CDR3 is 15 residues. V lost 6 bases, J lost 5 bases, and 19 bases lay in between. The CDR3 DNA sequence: TGTGCCAGCAGCGAAAGCTGGGAACTTGCTTATGGCTACACCTTC. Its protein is CASSESWELAYGYTF.

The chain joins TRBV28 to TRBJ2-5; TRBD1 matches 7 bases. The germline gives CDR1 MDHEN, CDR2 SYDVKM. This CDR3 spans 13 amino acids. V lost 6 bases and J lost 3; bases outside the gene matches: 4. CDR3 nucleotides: TGTGCCAGCAGACGTCAGGGGGAAGAGACCCAGTACTTC. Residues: CASRRQGEETQYF.

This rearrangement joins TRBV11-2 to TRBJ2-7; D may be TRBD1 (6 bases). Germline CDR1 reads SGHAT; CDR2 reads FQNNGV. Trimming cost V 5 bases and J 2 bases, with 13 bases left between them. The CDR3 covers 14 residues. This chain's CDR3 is CASSSNRVPYEQYF. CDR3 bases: TGTGCCAGCAGCAGCAACAGGGTCCCCTACGAGCAGTACTTC.

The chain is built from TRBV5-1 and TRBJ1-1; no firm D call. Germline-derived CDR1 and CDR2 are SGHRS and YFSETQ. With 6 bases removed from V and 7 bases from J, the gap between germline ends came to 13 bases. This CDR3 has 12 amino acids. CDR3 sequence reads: CASTAPGYEAFF. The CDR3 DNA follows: TGCGCCAGCACAGCACCCGGGTATGAAGCTTTCTTT.

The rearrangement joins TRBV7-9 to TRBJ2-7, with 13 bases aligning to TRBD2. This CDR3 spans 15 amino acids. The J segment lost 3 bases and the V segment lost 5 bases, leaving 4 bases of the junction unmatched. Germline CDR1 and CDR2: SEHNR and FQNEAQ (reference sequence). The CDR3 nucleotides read TGTGCCAGCAGCGCGGGACTAGCGGGAATCTACGAGCAGTACTTC. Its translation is CASSAGLAGIYEQYF. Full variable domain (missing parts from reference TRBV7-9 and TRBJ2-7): DTGVSQNPRHKITKRGQNVTFRCDPISEHNRLYWYRQTLGQGPEFLTYFQNEAQLEKSRLLSDRFSAERPKGSFSTLEIQRTEQGDSAMYLCASSAGLAGIYEQYFGPGTRLTVT.

DNA for the CDR3: TGTGCCAGCAGTACTCCCGGGACAGGTTCCTACGAGCAGTACTTC. Amino acids: CASSTPGTGSYEQYF. This sequence joins TRBV25-1 and TRBJ2-7; TRBD1 agrees at 8 bases. This CDR3 is 15 amino acids long. V lost 5 bases to trimming and J lost 1 base; unmatched junction nucleotides: 7. Germline V CDR1 and CDR2: MGHDK, SYGVNS.

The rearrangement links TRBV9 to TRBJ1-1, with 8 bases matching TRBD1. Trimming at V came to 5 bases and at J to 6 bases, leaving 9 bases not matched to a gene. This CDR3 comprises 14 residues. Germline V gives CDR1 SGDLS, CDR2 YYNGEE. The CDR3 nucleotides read TGTGCCAGCAGTAAAGACAGGGGAACGGCTGAAGCTTTCTTT. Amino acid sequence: CASSKDRGTAEAFF.

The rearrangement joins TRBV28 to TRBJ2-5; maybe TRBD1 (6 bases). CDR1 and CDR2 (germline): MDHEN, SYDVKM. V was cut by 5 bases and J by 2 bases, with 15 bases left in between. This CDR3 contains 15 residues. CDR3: CASSPRTAPQETQYF. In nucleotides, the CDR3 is TGTGCCAGCAGTCCACGGACAGCTCCACAAGAGACCCAGTACTTC.

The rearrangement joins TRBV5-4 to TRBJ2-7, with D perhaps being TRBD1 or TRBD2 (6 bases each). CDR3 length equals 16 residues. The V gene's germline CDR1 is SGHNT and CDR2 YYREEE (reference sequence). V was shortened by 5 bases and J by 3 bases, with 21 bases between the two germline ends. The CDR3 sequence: CASSRRAGGRSYEQYF. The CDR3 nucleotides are TGTGCCAGCAGTCGGAGGGCCGGGGGCAGGAGCTACGAGCAGTACTTC.

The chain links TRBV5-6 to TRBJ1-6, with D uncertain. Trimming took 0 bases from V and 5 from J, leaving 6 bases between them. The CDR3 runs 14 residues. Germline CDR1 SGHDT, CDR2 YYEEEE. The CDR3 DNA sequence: TGTGCCAGCAGCTTGGGACGGGATAATTCACCCCTCCACTTT. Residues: CASSLGRDNSPLHF.

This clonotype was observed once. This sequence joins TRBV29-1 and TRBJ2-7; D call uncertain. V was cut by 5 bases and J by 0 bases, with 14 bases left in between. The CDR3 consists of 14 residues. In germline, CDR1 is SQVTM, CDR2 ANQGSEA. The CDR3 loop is CSVRWALSSYEQYF. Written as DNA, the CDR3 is TGCAGCGTTCGGTGGGCTTTGAGCTCCTACGAGCAGTACTTC.